The T cell receptor (beta chain) under discussion was sequenced for a study of blood T cell repertoires in COVID-19. The CDR3 is 14 amino acids. Per germline, CDR1 SGHRS and CDR2 YFSETQ. Sequenced by immunoSEQ multiplex PCR; TCRdb stores in-frame clones only, minus some. The sample holds 250,000 to 300,000 clones; 84% are singletons and the top ten take 4.2%. For this clone: An end of the junction differs from the germline gene, which may be a read error.

This TCR derives from a man between 60 and 75 years old with acute or convalescent COVID-19. Sequenced: peripheral blood. V and J are TRBV5-1 and TRBJ2-5; possibly TRBD1 for D (7 bases). For the CDR3, the DNA is TGCGCCAGCGGCTTCCCAGGGGGGTGGGAGACCCAGTACTTC. Amino acid sequence: CASGFPGGWETQYF.